The sequence of this T cell receptor (beta chain) was determined in a study of T cell responses to AZD1222 COVID-19 vaccine. Broader study findings: Per reports, nearly half of all spike-specific TCRs target regions that are unmutated in variants. Most donors were white British, females outnumbered males, and clonal diversity was possibly underestimated. Two AZD1222 doses significantly raised spike-specific TCR breadth and depth over controls.

Data came from immunoSEQ multiplex PCR; TCRdb stores just in-frame clones and leaves some out. The sample has some 110,000 clones, roughly nine tenths seen once. J lost 3 bases, V lost 6 bases, and 13 bases had no gene match. The CDR3 runs 16 residues. The germline gives CDR1 SQVTM, CDR2 ANQGSEA. Turning to this clone: As yet, its antigen is unknown.

Researchers grouped second doses given at about 4 or about 12 weeks into one pool. The sequence came from an adult who received the AZD1222 COVID-19 vaccine. Sequenced material: peripheral blood, taken 28 days after the second AZD1222 dose. The chain carries TRBV29-1 and TRBJ1-2, with 10 bases fitting TRBD1. CDR3 DNA: TGCAGCGTCTTGACAGGGGGCGCCGAGCGGGACTATGGCTACACCTTC. It is translated as CSVLTGGAERDYGYTF.